This TCR beta chain was recovered during a study of long-term antiretroviral therapy in people with HIV. Study-wide results and caveats: Data on ART adherence, viral resistance or therapy changes were unavailable. Blood in the study was drawn between about 2003 and 2018, possibly under older ART regimens, which may be less effective than current ones.

Unmatched junction bases numbered 8, after V lost 1 base and J lost 6 bases. The CDR3 runs 16 residues. The germline V gene encodes CDR1 MNHEY and CDR2 SMNVEV (reference sequence). Sequencing relied on immunoSEQ assay v3.0, run at survey level. Target depth was roughly 35,000-55,000 T-cell genomes per sample. Only in-frame clones appear in the TCRdb table, and some are missing; sequencing was by immunoSEQ multiplex PCR. The sample includes 35,000 or so clones, roughly 88% of them seen just once. Concerning this clone: Antigen specificity is unknown.

The chain recombines TRBV27 with TRBJ2-4, with 8 positions matching TRBD1. The sequenced sample was unsorted PBMCs, obtained 2.2 years after starting antiretroviral therapy. The receptor comes from a young man with HIV. CDR3 nucleotide sequence: TGTGCCAGCAGTTTATTCGGGACAGGAATCGGAAACATTCAGTACTTC. Protein: CASSLFGTGIGNIQYF.